These 19 T cell receptor beta chains were all obtained from the same sample, sequenced in a study of T cells in Graves' hyperthyroidism and ophthalmopathy. The CDR3 regions of TCR beta were amplified from RNA transcripts. The TCR CDR3 was amplified in a first-round RT-PCR using the HTBI primer set. A single record per CDR3 protein comes from TCRdb applying MiXCR to the multiplex PCR reads. The table has about 640,000 distinct CDR3 sequences, approximately 15% seen once. The sample was blood. These receptors all stem from a woman in her forties or fifties with Graves' ophthalmopathy.

This clonotype was counted at least ten times. This chain connects TRBV20-1 to TRBJ2-4, with TRBD2 identical over 7 bases. Trimming cost V 6 bases and J 4 bases; bases outside gene matches: 6. There are 13 residues in the CDR3. Looked up from germline, CDR1 is DFQATT and CDR2 is SNEGSKA (reference sequence). CDR3 loop: CSARGLGKNIQYF. In DNA form, the CDR3 reads TGCAGTGCCCGCGGACTAGGGAAAAACATTCAGTACTTC.

For this clonotype: One base away lies a much larger clone, so this may be a sequencing read error. The chain is built from TRBV18 and TRBJ2-2; TRBD1 matches at 7 bases. Germline assignment: CDR1 KGHSH and CDR2 LQKENI. The CDR3 length is 15 residues. The CDR3 nucleotides read TGTGCCAGCTCATCCGGGACAGCGAACACCGGGGAGCCGTTTTTT. Residues: CASSSGTANTGEPFF.

This clonotype was detected only a few times. This chain connects TRBV6-5 to TRBJ1-4; D possibly corresponds to TRBD1 (5 bases). V shed 0 bases and J shed 6 bases, with 14 bases lying between them. CDR3 length: 16 amino acids. Germline V CDR1 and CDR2: MNHEY, SVGAGI. The CDR3 DNA is TGTGCCAGCAGTTACTCGCTCCCCAGGGTGGATGAAAAACTGTTTTTT. Encoded protein: CASSYSLPRVDEKLFF.

At least ten counts were recorded for this clonotype. This sequence joins TRBV9 and TRBJ2-3, with D possibly TRBD2 on 5 matching bases. CDR1 and CDR2 (germline): SGDLS, YYNGEE. The CDR3 is 16 amino acids. Trimming shortened V by 4 bases and J by 6 bases, and 21 bases separated the two germline ends. CDR3 in DNA: TGTGCCAGCAGCTTTACTAGACGTCTAGTCGGGGATACGCAGTATTTT. Translation gives CASSFTRRLVGDTQYF. The whole variable domain, remainder taken from reference TRBV9 and TRBJ2-3, is DSGVTQTPKHLITATGQRVTLRCSPRSGDLSVYWYQQSLDQGLQFLIQYYNGEERAKGNILERFSAQQFPDLHSELNLSSLELGDSALYFCASSFTRRLVGDTQYFGPGTRLTVL.

This clonotype was seen a few times. The chain couples TRBV6-2 or TRBV6-3 to TRBJ1-2, with 10 positions matching TRBD1. The trim removed 6 bases at V and 6 bases at J, leaving 4 bases unmatched. Germline CDR1 MNHEY, CDR2 SVGEGT. The CDR3 spans 13 residues. CDR3 protein: CASRTGTGDGYTF. DNA for the CDR3: TGTGCCAGCAGGACCGGGACAGGGGATGGCTACACCTTC.

This clonotype was observed a few times. The genes are TRBV29-1 and TRBJ2-3; D is unresolved. V lost 4 bases to trimming and J lost 4 bases, with 3 bases between them. This CDR3 region has 10 residues. Germline CDR1 SQVTM, CDR2 ANQGSEA. CDR3 in DNA: TGCAGCGTTGGTGCAGATACGCAGTATTTT. Translated: CSVGADTQYF.

This clonotype was seen repeatedly, ten times or more. The rearrangement uses TRBV12-3 or TRBV12-4 and TRBJ2-5; D remains ambiguous. V lost 2 bases to trimming and J lost 7 bases, with 14 bases between them. The CDR3 sequence is 14 residues long. CDR3 in DNA: TGTGCCAGCAGTTTACGTGGGCGAGTTGGGACCCAGTACTTC. Its translation: CASSLRGRVGTQYF.

The chain links TRBV28 to TRBJ2-7, with 9 bases that match TRBD2. J was trimmed by 2 bases and V by 6 bases; bases with no gene match: 17. This CDR3 region has 18 residues. Germline CDR1 and CDR2: MDHEN and SYDVKM. The CDR3 DNA reads TGTGCCAGCAGCCCCGTGGGGGCCCCTAGCGGGGATGCCTACGAGCAGTACTTC. Amino acid sequence: CASSPVGAPSGDAYEQYF.

This clonotype was found many times. The gene calls are TRBV5-5 and TRBJ2-7; the match to TRBD2 covers 7 bases. CDR3 length: 15 residues. Per germline, CDR1 SGHKS and CDR2 YYEKEE (reference sequence). The trim removed 0 bases at V and 1 base at J, leaving 4 bases unmatched. CDR3 DNA sequence: TGTGCCAGCAGCTTGGTTGCGGGAGCTTCCTACGAGCAGTACTTC. Its protein is CASSLVAGASYEQYF.

This clonotype was counted only a few times. The rearrangement joins TRBV7-2 to TRBJ1-2; 7 bases are shared with TRBD1. The CDR3 sequence is 17 residues long. The V segment lost 5 bases and the J segment 2 bases; nucleotides outside the gene matches: 14. From germline, CDR1 is SGHTA and CDR2 FQGNSA. CDR3: CASSAQGTRIPNYGYTF. The CDR3 coding sequence is TGTGCCAGCAGCGCACAGGGGACCCGAATACCCAACTATGGCTACACCTTC.

The table lists this clonotype with many counts. V is TRBV4-1 and J is TRBJ2-7; 7 bases map to TRBD1. CDR3 length equals 14 residues. Germline lookup yields CDR1 MGHRA and CDR2 YSYEKL. V trimming: 3 bases; J trimming: 2 bases; junction bases outside the gene matches: 4. The CDR3 coding sequence is TGCGCCAGCAGCCAGGTTGGGACAGCCTACGAGCAGTACTTC. Amino acids: CASSQVGTAYEQYF.

This clonotype was picked up many times. This sequence joins TRBV20-1 and TRBJ1-5; D gene uncertain. V was cut by 4 bases and J by 4 bases, with 5 bases left in between. This CDR3 region has 11 residues. The germline V gene has CDR1 DFQATT and CDR2 SNEGSKA (reference sequence). The CDR3 spells CSAKGNQPQHF. CDR3 DNA sequence: TGCAGTGCTAAAGGGAATCAGCCCCAGCATTTT.

This chain links TRBV4-1 with TRBJ2-7; 8 bases fit TRBD1. The CDR3 runs 17 residues. Germline assignment: CDR1 MGHRA and CDR2 YSYEKL. V gave up 0 bases and J gave up 4 bases; unmatched junction bases: 11. The CDR3 DNA reads TGCGCCAGCAGCCAAGAGGGGGCAGGGGGCGCGGGGTACGAGCAGTACTTC. Protein: CASSQEGAGGAGYEQYF.

Many counts were recorded for this clonotype. V and J are TRBV2 and TRBJ2-7; D possibly corresponds to TRBD2 (6 bases). Germline V gene sequence: CDR1 SNHLY, CDR2 FYNNEI. The CDR3 runs to 12 residues. V lost 6 bases to trimming and J lost 4 bases, with 10 bases between them. The CDR3, as DNA: TGTGCCAGCAGGGGGGACTTGTACGAGCAGTACTTC. It codes for CASRGDLYEQYF.

V is TRBV5-1 and J is TRBJ2-1; 11 nucleotides line up with TRBD2. This CDR3 has 15 amino acids. The V gene's germline CDR1 is SGHRS and CDR2 YFSETQ. V shed 1 base and J 9 bases; nucleotides not matched to a gene: 6. This CDR3 reads CASSLLAGGPGEQFF. CDR3 DNA: TGCGCCAGCAGCTTGTTAGCGGGAGGGCCGGGTGAGCAGTTCTTC.

The V and J genes are TRBV30 and TRBJ2-2; 11 nucleotides match TRBD2. CDR3 size: 17 residues. The germline V gene has CDR1 GTSNPN and CDR2 SVGIG (reference sequence). With V trimmed by 3 bases and J by 0 bases, 6 bases remained unmatched. CDR3 nucleotides: TGTGCCTGGAGGGAACTAGCGGGAGCCTCGAACACCGGGGAGCTGTTTTTT. Protein: CAWRELAGASNTGELFF.

This clonotype showed up many times. This chain's CDR3 is CASSLAPWRGAYGYTF. The CDR3 region has the DNA TGTGCCAGCAGCTTAGCACCCTGGAGGGGTGCCTATGGCTACACCTTC. The chain joins TRBV7-2 to TRBJ1-2; tentatively, D is TRBD1 (5 bases). The V gene's germline CDR1 is SGHTA and CDR2 FQGNSA. The CDR3 has 16 amino acids. The V and J ends lost 0 bases and 4 bases respectively, with 15 bases between them.

The table lists this clonotype with many counts. This chain uses TRBV30 with TRBJ1-1; D remains unclear. This CDR3 is 13 amino acids long. Germline V gene sequence: CDR1 GTSNPN, CDR2 SVGIG (reference sequence). V lost 1 base and J lost 0, with 6 bases in between. CDR3 region: CAWSGQLNTEAFF. In nucleotides, the CDR3 is TGTGCCTGGAGTGGTCAGCTGAACACTGAAGCTTTCTTT.

This chain links TRBV18 with TRBJ2-7, with 10 bases identical to TRBD1. V shed 2 bases, J shed 6 bases, and the junction held 7 bases outside the gene matches. The CDR3 loop spans 15 amino acids. CDR1 is KGHSH, CDR2 LQKENI, per germline. DNA of the CDR3: TGTGCCAGCTCACCAGACAGGGGGCGCATGTTCGAGCAGTACTTC. Translation: CASSPDRGRMFEQYF.